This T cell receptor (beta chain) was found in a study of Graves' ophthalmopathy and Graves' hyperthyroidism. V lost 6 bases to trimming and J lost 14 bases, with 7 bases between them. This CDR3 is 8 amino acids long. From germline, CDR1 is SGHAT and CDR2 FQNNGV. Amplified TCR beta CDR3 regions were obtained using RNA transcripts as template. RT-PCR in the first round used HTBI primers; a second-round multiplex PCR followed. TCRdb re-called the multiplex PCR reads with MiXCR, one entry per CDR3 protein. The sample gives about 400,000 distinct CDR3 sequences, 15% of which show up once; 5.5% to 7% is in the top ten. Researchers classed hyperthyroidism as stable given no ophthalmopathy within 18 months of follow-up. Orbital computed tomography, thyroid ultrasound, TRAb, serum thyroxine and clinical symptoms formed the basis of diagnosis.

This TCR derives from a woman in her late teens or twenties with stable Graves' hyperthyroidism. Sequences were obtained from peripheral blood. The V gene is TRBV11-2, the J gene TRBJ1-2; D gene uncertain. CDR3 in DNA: TGTGCCAGCAGGGGCGCGACCTTC. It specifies CASRGATF.